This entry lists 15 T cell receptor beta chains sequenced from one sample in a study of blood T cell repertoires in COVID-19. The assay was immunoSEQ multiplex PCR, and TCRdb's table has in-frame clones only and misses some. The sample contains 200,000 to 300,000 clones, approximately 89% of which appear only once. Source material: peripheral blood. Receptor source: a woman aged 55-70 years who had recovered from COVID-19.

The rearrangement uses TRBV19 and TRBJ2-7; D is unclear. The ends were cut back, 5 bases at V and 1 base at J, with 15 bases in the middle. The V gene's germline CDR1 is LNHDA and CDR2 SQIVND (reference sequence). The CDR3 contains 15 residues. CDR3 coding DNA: TGTGCCAGTAGTGACTTGTACTCCGGATCCTACGAGCAGTACTTC. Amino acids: CASSDLYSGSYEQYF.

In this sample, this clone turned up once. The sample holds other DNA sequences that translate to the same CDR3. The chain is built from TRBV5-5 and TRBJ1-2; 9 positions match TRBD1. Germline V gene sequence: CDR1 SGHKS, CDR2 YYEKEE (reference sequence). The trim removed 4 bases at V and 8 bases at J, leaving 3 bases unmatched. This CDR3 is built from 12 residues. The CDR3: CASSPTGGGYTF. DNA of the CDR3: TGTGCCAGCAGCCCCACAGGGGGCGGCTACACCTTC.

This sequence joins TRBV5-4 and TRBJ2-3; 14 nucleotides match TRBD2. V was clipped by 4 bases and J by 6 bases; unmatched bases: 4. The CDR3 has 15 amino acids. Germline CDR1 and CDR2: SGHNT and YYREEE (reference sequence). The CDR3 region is CASSTRLAGGDTQYF. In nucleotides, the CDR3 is TGTGCCAGCAGCACGAGACTAGCGGGGGGGGATACGCAGTATTTT.

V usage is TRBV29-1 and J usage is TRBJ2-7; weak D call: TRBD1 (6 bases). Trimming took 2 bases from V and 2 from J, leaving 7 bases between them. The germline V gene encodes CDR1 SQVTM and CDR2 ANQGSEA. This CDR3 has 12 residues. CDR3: CSVESGAYEQYF. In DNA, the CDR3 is TGCAGCGTTGAATCAGGGGCCTACGAGCAGTACTTC.

DNA of the CDR3: TGTGCCAGCAGTTACTCGATAGTCGGGGACACTGAAGCTTTCTTT. Encoded protein: CASSYSIVGDTEAFF. The genes are TRBV6-5 and TRBJ1-1; D is unclear. V was shortened by 0 bases and J by 3 bases, with 11 bases between the two germline ends. The CDR3 contains 15 residues. Germline CDR1 MNHEY, CDR2 SVGAGI.

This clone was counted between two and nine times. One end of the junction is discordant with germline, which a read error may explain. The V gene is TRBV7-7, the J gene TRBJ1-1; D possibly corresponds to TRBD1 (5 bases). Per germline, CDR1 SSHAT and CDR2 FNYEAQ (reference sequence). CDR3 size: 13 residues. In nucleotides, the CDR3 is TGTGCTAGCAGTTTGACAGCGAACACTGAAGCTTTCTTT. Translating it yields CASSLTANTEAFF.

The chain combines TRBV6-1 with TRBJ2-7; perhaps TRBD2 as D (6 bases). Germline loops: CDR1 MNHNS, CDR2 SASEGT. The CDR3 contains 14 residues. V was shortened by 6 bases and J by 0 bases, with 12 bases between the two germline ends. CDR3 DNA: TGTGCCAGCAGCCCCCTGCGGGGCTCCTACGAGCAGTACTTC. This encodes CASSPLRGSYEQYF.

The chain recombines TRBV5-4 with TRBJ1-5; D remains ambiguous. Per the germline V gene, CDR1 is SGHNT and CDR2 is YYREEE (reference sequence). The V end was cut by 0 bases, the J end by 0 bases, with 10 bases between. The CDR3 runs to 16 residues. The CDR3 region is CASSLGAPDSNQPQHF. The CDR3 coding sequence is TGTGCCAGCAGCTTGGGGGCCCCGGATAGCAATCAGCCCCAGCATTTT. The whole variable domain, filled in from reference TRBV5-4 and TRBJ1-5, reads ETGVTQSPTHLIKTRGQQVTLRCSSQSGHNTVSWYQQALGQGPQFIFQYYREEENGRGNFPPRFSGLQFPNYSSELNVNALELDDSALYLCASSLGAPDSNQPQHFGDGTRLSIL.

The CDR3 sequence is CASLTSRGWTGELFF. The CDR3 region has the DNA TGTGCCAGCCTCACGTCCAGGGGGTGGACCGGGGAGCTGTTTTTT. The rearrangement uses TRBV28 and TRBJ2-2; 7 bases agree with TRBD1. Trimming took 8 bases from V and 5 from J; bases not matched to a gene: 11. Germline values: CDR1 MDHEN, CDR2 SYDVKM. This CDR3 is 15 amino acids long.

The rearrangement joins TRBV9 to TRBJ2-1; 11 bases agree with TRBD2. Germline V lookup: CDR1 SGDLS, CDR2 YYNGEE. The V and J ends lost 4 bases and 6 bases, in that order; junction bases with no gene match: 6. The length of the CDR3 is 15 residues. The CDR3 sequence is CASSLGLAGLNEQFF. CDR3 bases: TGTGCCAGCAGCCTAGGACTAGCGGGTCTCAATGAGCAGTTCTTC.

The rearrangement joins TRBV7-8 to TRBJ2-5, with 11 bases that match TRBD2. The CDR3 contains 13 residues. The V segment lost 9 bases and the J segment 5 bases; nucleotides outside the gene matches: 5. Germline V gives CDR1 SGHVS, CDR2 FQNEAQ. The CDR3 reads CASRLAGMETQYF. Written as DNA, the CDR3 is TGTGCCAGTCGACTAGCGGGGATGGAGACCCAGTACTTC. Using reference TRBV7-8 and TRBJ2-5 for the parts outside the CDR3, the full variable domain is GAGVSQSPRYKVAKRGQDVALRCDPISGHVSLFWYQQALGQGPEFLTYFQNEAQLDKSGLPSDRFFAERPEGSVSTLKIQRTQQEDSAVYLCASRLAGMETQYFGPGTRLLVL.

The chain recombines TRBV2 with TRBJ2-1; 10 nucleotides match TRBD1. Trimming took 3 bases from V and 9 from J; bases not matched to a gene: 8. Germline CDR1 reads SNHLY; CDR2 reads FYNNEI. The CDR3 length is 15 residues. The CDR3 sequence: CASSDWDRGSSEQFF. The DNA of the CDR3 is TGTGCCAGCAGTGATTGGGACAGGGGTTCGAGTGAGCAGTTCTTC.

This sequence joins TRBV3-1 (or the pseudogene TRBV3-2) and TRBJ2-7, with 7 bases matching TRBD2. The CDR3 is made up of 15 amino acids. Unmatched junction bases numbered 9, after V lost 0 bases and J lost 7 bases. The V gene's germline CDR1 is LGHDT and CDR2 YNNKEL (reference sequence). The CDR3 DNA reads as TGTGCCAGCAGCCAAGACTGGGCAGGGAGGGGAGAGCAGTACTTC. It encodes CASSQDWAGRGEQYF.

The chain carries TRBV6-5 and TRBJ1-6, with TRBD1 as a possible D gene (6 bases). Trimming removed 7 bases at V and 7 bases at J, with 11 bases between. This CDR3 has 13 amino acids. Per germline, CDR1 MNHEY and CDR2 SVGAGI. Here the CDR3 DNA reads TGTGCCAGCACAGGGGTAATCAATTCACCCCTCCACTTT. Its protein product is CASTGVINSPLHF.

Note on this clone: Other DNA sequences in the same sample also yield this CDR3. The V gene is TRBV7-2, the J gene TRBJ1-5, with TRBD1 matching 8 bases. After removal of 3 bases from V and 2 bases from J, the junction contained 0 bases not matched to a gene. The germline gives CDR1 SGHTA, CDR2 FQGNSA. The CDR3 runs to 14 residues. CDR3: CASSLTGGNQPQHF. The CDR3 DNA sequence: TGTGCCAGCAGCTTGACAGGGGGCAATCAGCCCCAGCATTTT.